This T cell receptor (beta chain) is drawn from a study of shared clonotypes between healthy human individuals. Study results and caveats: The four-donor shared clonotypes exceeded non-shared clonotypes in generation probability, with non-shared ones scoring lower. Exclusively blood specimens were collected; tissue repertoires likely differ. Larger richness was generally estimated for naive than memory subsets.

CD45RO-negative CD8 cells positively selected for CCR7 made up the naive population, which excluded terminally differentiated effector memory CD45RA+ cells. The protocol was immunoSEQ multiplex PCR, while the TCRdb copy is restricted to in-frame clones and leaves out a portion. Among about 600,000 clones, roughly 95% were seen once, and the ten largest hold approximately 0.1%. Notes on this clone: Antigen unknown.

The germline V and J ends were trimmed by 3 bases and 5 bases, with 11 bases remaining between them. Germline lookup yields CDR1 MDHEN and CDR2 SYDVKM. CDR3 length: 13 amino acids. The rearrangement uses TRBV28 and TRBJ2-7, with D hard to call. The material sequenced was naive CD8+ T cells sorted from blood. This TCR came from a woman in her 30s in good health. The CDR3 loop is CASSLSSFHEQYF. Written as DNA, the CDR3 is TGTGCCAGCAGTTTGAGCAGTTTCCACGAGCAGTACTTC.